These 3 T cell receptor beta chains originate from one sample sequenced in a study of cytomegalovirus exposure and HLA in healthy donors. In the PCR, 60 Vbeta and 13 Jbeta primers were used. Data came from immunoSEQ multiplex PCR; TCRdb stores just in-frame clones and leaves some out. The sample comprises about 170,000 clones, 80% of which are singletons, and approximately 2.4% rests with the top ten. Sequenced sample: PBMCs. These receptors were taken from a male donor in good health and CMV-seronegative.

V and J are TRBV5-1 and TRBJ1-2; D is possibly TRBD1 (6 bases). This CDR3 is built from 16 residues. V was trimmed by 3 bases and J by 2 bases, leaving 17 bases between them. Germline-derived CDR1 and CDR2 are SGHRS and YFSETQ. The CDR3 sequence is CASSWDVGGGNYGYTF. Here the CDR3 DNA reads TGCGCCAGCAGCTGGGACGTCGGGGGGGGCAACTATGGCTACACCTTC.

V usage is TRBV5-4 and J usage is TRBJ2-3; D perhaps matches TRBD2 (6 bases). There are 14 residues in the CDR3. V gave up 2 bases and J gave up 0 bases, with 7 bases separating them. Germline V CDR1 and CDR2: SGHNT, YYREEE (reference sequence). The CDR3 DNA reads TGTGCCAGCAGCTTTGGGGGGAGCACAGATACGCAGTATTTT. Its protein is CASSFGGSTDTQYF.

The rearrangement links TRBV7-2 to TRBJ1-5; maybe TRBD1 (6 bases). Germline assignment: CDR1 SGHTA and CDR2 FQGNSA. V shed 4 bases and J shed 0 bases, with 10 bases lying between them. CDR3 size: 15 residues. CDR3 DNA: TGTGCCAGCAGCTCCGGACAGTATAGCAATCAGCCCCAGCATTTT. It codes for CASSSGQYSNQPQHF.